This T cell receptor (beta chain) was sequenced during a study of blood T cell repertoires in COVID-19. Libraries were prepared by immunoSEQ multiplex PCR; TCRdb keeps only in-frame clonotypes and omits some of them. Among 100,000 or so clones listed, around 83% were seen once. Per germline, CDR1 SGHDT and CDR2 YYEEEE. This CDR3 is 13 amino acids long. V shed 2 bases and J shed 6 bases, with 11 bases lying between them. This clonotype was sampled from a man between 70 and 80 years old with active or convalescent COVID-19. The specimen sequenced was peripheral blood. The genes are TRBV5-6 and TRBJ1-2, with D hard to call. CDR3 sequence reads: CASSFIYGDGYTF. DNA of the CDR3: TGTGCCAGCAGCTTTATCTACGGGGATGGCTACACCTTC. Supplemented by reference TRBV5-6 and TRBJ1-2, the full variable domain reads DAGVTQSPTHLIKTRGQQVTLRCSPKSGHDTVSWYQQALGQGPQFIFQYYEEEERQRGNFPDRFSGHQFPNYSSELNVNALLLGDSALYLCASSFIYGDGYTFGSGTRLTVV.